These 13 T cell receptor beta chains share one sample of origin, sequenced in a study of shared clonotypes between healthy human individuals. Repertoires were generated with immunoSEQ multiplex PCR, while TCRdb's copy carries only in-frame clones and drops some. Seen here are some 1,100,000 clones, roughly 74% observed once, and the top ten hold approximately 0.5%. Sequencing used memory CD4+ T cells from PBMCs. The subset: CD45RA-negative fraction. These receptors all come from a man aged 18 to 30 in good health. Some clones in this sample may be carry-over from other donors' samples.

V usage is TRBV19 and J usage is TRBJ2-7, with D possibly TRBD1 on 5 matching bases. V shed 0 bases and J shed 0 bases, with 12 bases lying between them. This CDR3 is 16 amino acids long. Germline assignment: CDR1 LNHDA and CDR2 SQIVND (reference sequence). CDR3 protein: CASSIDTRAHSYEQYF. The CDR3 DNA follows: TGTGCCAGTAGTATAGACACCAGGGCGCACTCCTACGAGCAGTACTTC.

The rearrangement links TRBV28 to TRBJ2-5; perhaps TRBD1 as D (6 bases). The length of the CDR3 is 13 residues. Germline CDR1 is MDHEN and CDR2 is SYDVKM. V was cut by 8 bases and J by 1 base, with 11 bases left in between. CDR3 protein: CASVLQGQETQYF. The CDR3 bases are TGTGCCAGCGTACTACAGGGCCAAGAGACCCAGTACTTC.

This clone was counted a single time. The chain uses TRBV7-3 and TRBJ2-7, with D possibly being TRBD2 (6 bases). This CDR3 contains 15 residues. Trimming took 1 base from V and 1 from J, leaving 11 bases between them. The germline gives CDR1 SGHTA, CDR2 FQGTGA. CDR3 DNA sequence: TGTGCCAGCAGCTTAAGGGCGGGACCTTCCTACGAGCAGTACTTC. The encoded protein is CASSLRAGPSYEQYF.

The CDR3 region has the DNA TGTGCCAGCAGTGGGACTGGGCAGGGGGTGACCCAGTACTTC. This sequence encodes CASSGTGQGVTQYF. The rearrangement uses TRBV9 and TRBJ2-5, with D possibly being TRBD1 (7 bases). Per the germline V gene, CDR1 is SGDLS and CDR2 is YYNGEE. Trimming removed 5 bases at V and 7 bases at J, with 18 bases between. The CDR3 runs to 14 residues.

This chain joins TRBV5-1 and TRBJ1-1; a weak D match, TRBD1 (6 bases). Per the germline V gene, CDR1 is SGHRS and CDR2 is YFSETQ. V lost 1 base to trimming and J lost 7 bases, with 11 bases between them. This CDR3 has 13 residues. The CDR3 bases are TGCGCCAGCAGCTTGTGTCAGGGGTGTGAAGCTTTCTTT. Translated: CASSLCQGCEAFF.

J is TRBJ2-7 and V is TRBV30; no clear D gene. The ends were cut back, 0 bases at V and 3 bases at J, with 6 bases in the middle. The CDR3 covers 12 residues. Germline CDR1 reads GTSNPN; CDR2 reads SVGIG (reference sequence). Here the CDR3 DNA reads TGTGCCTGGAGTGTAACCTACTACGAGCAGTACTTC. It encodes CAWSVTYYEQYF.

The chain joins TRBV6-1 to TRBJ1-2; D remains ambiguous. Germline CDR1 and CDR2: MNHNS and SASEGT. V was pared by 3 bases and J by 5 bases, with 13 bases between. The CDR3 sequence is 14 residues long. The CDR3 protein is CASSDTPLRYGYTF. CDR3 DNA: TGTGCCAGCAGTGACACACCTTTGAGGTATGGCTACACCTTC.

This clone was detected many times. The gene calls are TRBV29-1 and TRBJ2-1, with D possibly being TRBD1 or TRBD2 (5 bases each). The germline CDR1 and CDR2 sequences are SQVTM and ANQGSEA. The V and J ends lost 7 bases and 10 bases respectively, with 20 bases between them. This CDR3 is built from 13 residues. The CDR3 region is CSGVRGASREQFF. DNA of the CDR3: TGCAGCGGGGTTCGAGGGGCATCGAGGGAGCAGTTCTTC.

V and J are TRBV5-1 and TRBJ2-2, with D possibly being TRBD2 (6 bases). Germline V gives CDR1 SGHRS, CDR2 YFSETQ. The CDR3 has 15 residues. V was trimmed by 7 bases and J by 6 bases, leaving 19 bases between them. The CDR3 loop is CASGAVGGMSGELFF. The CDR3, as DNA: TGCGCCAGCGGGGCCGTCGGGGGAATGTCCGGGGAGCTGTTTTTT.

The CDR3 region is CASSLEGGLADTQYF. CDR3 nucleotides: TGCGCCAGCAGCTTGGAAGGGGGGCTCGCAGATACGCAGTATTTT. The chain couples TRBV5-1 to TRBJ2-3; D possibly uses TRBD1 or TRBD2 (6 bases each). V lost 0 bases to trimming and J lost 4 bases, with 12 bases between them. Germline V gene data show CDR1 as SGHRS and CDR2 as YFSETQ. The CDR3 totals 15 residues.

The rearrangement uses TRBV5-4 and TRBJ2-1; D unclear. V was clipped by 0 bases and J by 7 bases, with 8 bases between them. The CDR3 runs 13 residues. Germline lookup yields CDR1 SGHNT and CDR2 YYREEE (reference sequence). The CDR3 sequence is CASSLGWRNEQFF. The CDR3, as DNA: TGTGCCAGCAGCTTGGGTTGGCGAAATGAGCAGTTCTTC.

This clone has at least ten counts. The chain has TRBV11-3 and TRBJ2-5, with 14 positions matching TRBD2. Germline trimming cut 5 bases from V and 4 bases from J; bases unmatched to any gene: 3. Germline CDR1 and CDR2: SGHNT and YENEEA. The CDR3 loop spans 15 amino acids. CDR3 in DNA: TGTGCCAGCAGCCCGGGACTAGCGGGAGCAGAGACCCAGTACTTC. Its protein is CASSPGLAGAETQYF.

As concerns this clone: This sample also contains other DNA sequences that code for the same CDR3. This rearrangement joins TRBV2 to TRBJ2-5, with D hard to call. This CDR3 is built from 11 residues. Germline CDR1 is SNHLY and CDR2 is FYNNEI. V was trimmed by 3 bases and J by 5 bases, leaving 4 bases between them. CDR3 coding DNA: TGTGCCAGCAGTGAGAGGGAGACCCAGTACTTC. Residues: CASSERETQYF.